The entry below gives a single T cell receptor beta chain sequence along with its context. The V gene's germline CDR1 is MGHDK and CDR2 SYGVNS. CDR3 length: 14 residues. With 1 base removed from V and 2 bases from J, the gap between germline ends came to 8 bases. The data belong to a study of OX40 agonist ivuxolimab in advanced cancers. The data were produced by immunoSEQ multiplex PCR, yet TCRdb's version contains in-frame clones alone and is incomplete. The sample records around 60,000 clones, about 88% being singletons. The material sequenced was CD4+ or CD8+ T cells sorted from blood, taken in a trial of the OX40 agonist ivuxolimab. The rearrangement uses TRBV25-1 and TRBJ1-2, with D unclear. This TCR was sampled from an adult with an advanced solid tumor such as melanoma, head and neck, liver or kidney cancer. CDR3 nucleotide sequence: TGTGCCAGCAGTGAATTGCCGGGAAACTATGGCTACACCTTC. Translating gives CASSELPGNYGYTF.